This paragraph covers one T cell receptor beta chain sequence. Its antigen is currently unknown. The source of the sample is a study of identical twins. V gave up 3 bases and J gave up 5 bases; unmatched junction bases: 6. The CDR3 contains 15 residues. General observations from the study: For monozygotic twins, models underestimated out-of-frame TCR alpha sharing. Abundant cord blood beta clonotypes carried fewer insertions; memory repertoires showed none.

TCRdb reprocessed the 5' RACE reads with MiXCR, giving one entry per CDR3 protein. The sample lists fewer than 650,000 distinct CDR3 sequences; around 7.4% were seen once. All donors were healthy, and all were Caucasian. The sample was also linked to a second study, of yellow fever vaccine responses in identical twins. As that study records: Twins reportedly had a vaccine T cell response that seemed partly convergent, partly personalized.

The V call is TRBV12-3 or TRBV12-4, the J call TRBJ2-1; TRBD1 agrees at 8 bases. The clonotype comes from a woman under 30 in good health. Sample: PBMCs. CDR3 nucleotides: TGTGCCAGCAGTTTCCGGGGACAGGCCAACAATGAGCAGTTCTTC. Its protein product is CASSFRGQANNEQFF.